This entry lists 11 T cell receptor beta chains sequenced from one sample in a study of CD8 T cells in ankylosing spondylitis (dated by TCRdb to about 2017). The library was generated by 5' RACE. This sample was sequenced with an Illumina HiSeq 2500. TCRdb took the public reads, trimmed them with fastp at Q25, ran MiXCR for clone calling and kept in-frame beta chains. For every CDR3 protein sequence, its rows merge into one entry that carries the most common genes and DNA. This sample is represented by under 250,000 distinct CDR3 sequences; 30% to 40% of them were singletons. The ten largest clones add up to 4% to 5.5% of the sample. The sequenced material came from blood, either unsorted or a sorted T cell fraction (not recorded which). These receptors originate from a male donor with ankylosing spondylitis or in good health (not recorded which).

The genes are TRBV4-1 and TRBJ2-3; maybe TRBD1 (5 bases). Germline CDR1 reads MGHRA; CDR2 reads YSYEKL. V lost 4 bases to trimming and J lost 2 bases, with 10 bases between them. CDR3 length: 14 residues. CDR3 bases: TGCGCCAGCAGCCTCAGACAGAACACAGATACGCAGTATTTT. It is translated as CASSLRQNTDTQYF.

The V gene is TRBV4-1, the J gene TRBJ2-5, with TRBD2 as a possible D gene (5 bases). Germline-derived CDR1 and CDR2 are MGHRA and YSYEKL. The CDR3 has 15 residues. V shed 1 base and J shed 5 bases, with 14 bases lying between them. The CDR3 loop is CASSQVTSAGETQYF. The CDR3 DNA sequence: TGCGCCAGCAGCCAAGTTACATCGGCGGGTGAGACCCAGTACTTC.

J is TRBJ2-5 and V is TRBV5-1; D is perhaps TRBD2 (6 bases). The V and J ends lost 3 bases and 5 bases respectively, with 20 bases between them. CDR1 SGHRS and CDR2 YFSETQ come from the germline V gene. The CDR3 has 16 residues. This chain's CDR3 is CASSYTLGGKGETQYF. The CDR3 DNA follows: TGCGCCAGCAGCTATACGTTGGGAGGAAAGGGGGAGACCCAGTACTTC.

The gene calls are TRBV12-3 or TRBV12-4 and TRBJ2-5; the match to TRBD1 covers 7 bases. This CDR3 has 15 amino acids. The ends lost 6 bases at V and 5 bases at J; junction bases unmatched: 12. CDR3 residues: CASSPRGQEHETQYF. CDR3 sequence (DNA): TGTGCCAGCAGCCCTAGAGGACAGGAACACGAGACCCAGTACTTC.

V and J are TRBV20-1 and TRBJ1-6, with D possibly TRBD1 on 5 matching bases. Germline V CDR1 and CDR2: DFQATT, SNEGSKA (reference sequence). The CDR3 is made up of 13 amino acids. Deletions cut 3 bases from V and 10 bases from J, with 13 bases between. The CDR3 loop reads CSASSGTPSPLHF. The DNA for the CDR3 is TGCAGTGCTAGTTCCGGGACCCCATCACCCCTCCACTTT.

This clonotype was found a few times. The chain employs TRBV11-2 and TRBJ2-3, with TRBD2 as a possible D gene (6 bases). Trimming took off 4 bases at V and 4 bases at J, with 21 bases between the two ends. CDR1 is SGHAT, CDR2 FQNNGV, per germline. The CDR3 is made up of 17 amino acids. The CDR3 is CASSSLPGGVSADTQYF. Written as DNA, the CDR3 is TGTGCCAGCAGCTCGCTCCCAGGCGGGGTGTCCGCAGATACGCAGTATTTT.

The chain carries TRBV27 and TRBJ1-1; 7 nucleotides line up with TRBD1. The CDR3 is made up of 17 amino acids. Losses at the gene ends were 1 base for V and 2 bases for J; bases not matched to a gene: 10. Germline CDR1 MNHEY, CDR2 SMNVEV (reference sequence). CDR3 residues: CASSLFPSTGRNTEAFF. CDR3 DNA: TGTGCCAGCAGTTTATTCCCCTCGACAGGGAGAAACACTGAAGCTTTCTTT.

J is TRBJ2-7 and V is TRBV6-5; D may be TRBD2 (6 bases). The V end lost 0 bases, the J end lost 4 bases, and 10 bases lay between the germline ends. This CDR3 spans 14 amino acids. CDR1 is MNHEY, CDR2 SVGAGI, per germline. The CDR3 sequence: CASSYSGGMYEQYF. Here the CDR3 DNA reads TGTGCCAGCAGTTACTCAGGCGGGATGTACGAGCAGTACTTC.

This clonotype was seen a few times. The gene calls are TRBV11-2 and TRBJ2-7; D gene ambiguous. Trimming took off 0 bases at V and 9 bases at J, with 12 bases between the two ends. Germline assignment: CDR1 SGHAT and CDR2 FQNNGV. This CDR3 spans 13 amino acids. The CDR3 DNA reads TGTGCCAGCAGCTTAGATGGGCCCAGTGGGCAGTACTTC. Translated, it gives CASSLDGPSGQYF. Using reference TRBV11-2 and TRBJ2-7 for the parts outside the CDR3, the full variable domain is EAGVAQSPRYKIIEKRQSVAFWCNPISGHATLYWYQQILGQGPKLLIQFQNNGVVDDSQLPKDRFSAERLKGVDSTLKIQPAKLEDSAVYLCASSLDGPSGQYFGPGTRLTVT.

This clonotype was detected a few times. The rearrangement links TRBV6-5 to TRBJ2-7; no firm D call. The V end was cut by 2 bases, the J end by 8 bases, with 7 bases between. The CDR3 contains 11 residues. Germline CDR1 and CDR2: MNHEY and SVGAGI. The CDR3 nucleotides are TGTGCCAGCAGTTACGGGGTCAAGCAGTACTTC. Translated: CASSYGVKQYF.

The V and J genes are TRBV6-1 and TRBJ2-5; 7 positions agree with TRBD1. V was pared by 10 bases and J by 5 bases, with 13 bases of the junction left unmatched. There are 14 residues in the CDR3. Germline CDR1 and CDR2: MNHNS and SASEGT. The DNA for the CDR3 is TGTGCCACCACAGTCCGGGACAGTTGGGAGACCCAGTACTTC. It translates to CATTVRDSWETQYF.